The T cell receptor beta chain described here comes from a study of blood T cell repertoires in COVID-19 (dated by TCRdb to about 2020). Regarding the complete study: Samples from collaborators originated in the United States, Italy and Spain and spanned both the acute and convalescent phases of COVID-19. The samples were drawn from the first 160 participants of the ongoing ImmuneRACE study and from over a thousand subjects provided by 6 global collaborators. Sample metadata almost always included a de-identified subject ID, COVID-19 status, age in years and sex. Subjects who had been exposed to COVID-19, were actively infected with it, or had recovered from it provided the deeply sampled blood TCRbeta repertoires that made up the dataset. Where available, HLA class I and class II types were taken from metadata supplied by the sample provider and were not determined by assay-based typing. The prospective study material was composed of cDNA or gDNA derived from T cells, B-cell-depleted T cells, or PBMCs. The repertoires were released in a freely available public database meant as a resource for research on the immune response to SARS-CoV-2. Here is what the overall study found, with its caveats: The amount of clinical and demographic metadata varied by source and participant and was provided uncurated.

With regard to this clone: Its antigen remains undetermined. The sample holds no much larger clone one base away, and base qualities are not on file.

The collaborating institutions used their own protocols to collect whole blood in K2EDTA tubes. For TCRbeta analysis, collaborators shipped samples as frozen whole blood, isolated PBMCs, or DNA extracted from either of those sample types. Based on the germline V gene, the CDR1 and CDR2 sequences are MNHNS and SASEGT. Measured from the cysteine to the phenylalanine, the CDR3 is 16 residues long. Just the 48-base CDR3 DNA is kept, in frame starting at base 1. Trimming removed 1 base from V and 4 bases from J; the gene matches leave 4 bases unexplained. TCRbeta CDR3 regions were amplified from genomic DNA by means of the immunoSEQ Assay, a bias-controlled multiplex PCR. In the original analysis: Nucleated cell counts per sample were estimated from amplification of reference gene primers within the assay. Sequence reads were collapsed and filtered to measure the absolute abundance of every unique TCRbeta CDR3 rearrangement. For each sample, productive Simpson clonality was calculated as the square root of Simpson's diversity index across productive rearrangements. TCRdb carries this immuneACCESS record with in-frame sequences only. Its versions omit some clonotypes, under half of them owing to an unresolved V gene in the studies checked, with the rest unexplained. For V, J and clone size, that table is used; D and trimming come from the DNA. Recorded for this sample are about 140,000 clones; approximately 88% of them occurred a single time. Approximately 1.8% of the sample is held by the ten biggest clonotypes.

The chain is encoded by TRBV6-1 joined to TRBJ1-3, and 10 junction bases match TRBD1. This TCR was recovered from a man in his 70s with acute or convalescent COVID-19. The specimen sequenced was peripheral blood. The base sequence is TGTGCCAGCAGTGAAGTGACAGGGGGCTGGGGAAACACCATATATTTT. This codes for CASSEVTGGWGNTIYF.